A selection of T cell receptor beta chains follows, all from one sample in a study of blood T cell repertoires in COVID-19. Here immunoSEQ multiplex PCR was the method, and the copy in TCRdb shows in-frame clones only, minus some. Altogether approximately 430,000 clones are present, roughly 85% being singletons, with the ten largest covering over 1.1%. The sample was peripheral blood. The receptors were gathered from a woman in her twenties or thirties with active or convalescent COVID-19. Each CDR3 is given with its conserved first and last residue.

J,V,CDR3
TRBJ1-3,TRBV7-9,CASSSEQDGAGNTIYF
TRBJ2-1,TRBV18,CASSPRGDNEQFF
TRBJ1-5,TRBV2,CASASGTFNQPQHF
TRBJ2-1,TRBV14,CASRGTGINEQFF
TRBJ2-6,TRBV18,CASSPATGGISGANVLTF
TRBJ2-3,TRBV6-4,CASSDKRGDSHTFLLRDTQYF
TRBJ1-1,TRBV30,CAWRWAGRRGTEAFF
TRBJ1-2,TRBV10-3,CAITPVEGGRGYTF
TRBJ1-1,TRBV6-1,CASSEAGQGDTEAFF
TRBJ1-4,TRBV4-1,CASSQAWTELTTNEKLFF
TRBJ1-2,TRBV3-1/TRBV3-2,CASSPDSSYGYTF
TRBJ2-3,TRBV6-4,CASSPDREPDTQYF
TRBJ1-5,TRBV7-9,CASSPGLINQPQHF
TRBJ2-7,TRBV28,CASSFGTSSYEQYF
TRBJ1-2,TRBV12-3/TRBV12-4,CASSFRDRDLYTF
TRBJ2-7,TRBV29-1,CSVGGGFNEQYF
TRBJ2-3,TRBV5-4,CASSLGPAGVVQDTQYF
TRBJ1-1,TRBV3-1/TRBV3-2,CASSQSGGLKDTEAFF
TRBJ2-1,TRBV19,CASSPWTGSYNEQFF
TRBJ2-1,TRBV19,CASSMGGGAYNEQFF
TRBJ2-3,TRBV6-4,CASGRGSTDTQYF
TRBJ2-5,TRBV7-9,CASSHRGDMETQYF
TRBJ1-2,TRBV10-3,CAISESLRQGGGYTF
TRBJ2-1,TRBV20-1,CSASWGHEQFF
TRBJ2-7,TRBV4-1,CASSQRDSTNYEQYF
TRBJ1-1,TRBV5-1,CASRLGQGVTEAFF
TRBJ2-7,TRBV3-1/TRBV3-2,CASSQILESSYEQYF
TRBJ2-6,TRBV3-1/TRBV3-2,CASSQVLGQGIVLTF
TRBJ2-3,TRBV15,CATQGGRGAGADTQYF
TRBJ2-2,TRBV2,CASSESRGGVEELFF
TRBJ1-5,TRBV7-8,CASSLDLMGTGSNQPQHF
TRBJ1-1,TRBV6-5,CASIETQGYTEAFF
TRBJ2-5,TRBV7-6,CASSPLEREVYQETQYF
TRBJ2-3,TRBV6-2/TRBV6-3,CASSYRGLAGANKDTQYF
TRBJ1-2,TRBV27,CASSLEGEYRYTF
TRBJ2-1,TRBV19,CASRGWSDEQFF
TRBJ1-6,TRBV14,CASSQDSGGPLHF